Presented here are 29 T cell receptor beta chains from one specimen sequenced in a study of identical twins. MiXCR, run by TCRdb on the 5' RACE reads, gives a single entry per CDR3 protein. The sample has a few hundred thousand distinct CDR3 sequences; approximately 8.6% are singletons. The sample was also linked to a second study, of yellow fever vaccine responses in identical twins.

The material sequenced was CD8+ T cells sorted from blood. The receptors originated from a young woman in good health.

This clonotype was found many times. This rearrangement joins TRBV10-3 to TRBJ2-7; D possibly corresponds to TRBD2 (6 bases). The germline gives CDR1 ENHRY, CDR2 SYGVKD. This CDR3 spans 16 amino acids. V lost 4 bases and J lost 3, with 19 bases in between. The CDR3 nucleotides are TGTGCCATCAGTGGGGTTATGGCGGGGCTCAACTACGAGCAGTACTTC. Residues: CAISGVMAGLNYEQYF.

This clonotype occurred a few times. The chain carries TRBV5-6 and TRBJ2-5, with a possible D match to TRBD1 (6 bases). Per germline, CDR1 SGHDT and CDR2 YYEEEE. V was shortened by 0 bases and J by 4 bases, with 13 bases between the two germline ends. The CDR3 sequence is 15 residues long. The CDR3: CASSLDRASGETQYF. In DNA, the CDR3 is TGTGCCAGCAGCTTGGACAGGGCCTCGGGAGAGACCCAGTACTTC.

This clonotype occurred many times. This chain connects TRBV7-9 to TRBJ2-7; D is uncertain. V was cut by 5 bases and J by 5 bases, with 13 bases left in between. The CDR3 runs 13 residues. Germline V gives CDR1 SEHNR, CDR2 FQNEAQ (reference sequence). The DNA for the CDR3 is TGTGCCAGCAGCGCCATTGGAAGGGACGAGCAGTACTTC. This sequence encodes CASSAIGRDEQYF.

This clonotype was seen repeatedly, ten times or more. CDR3 bases: TGTGCCAGCAGCCTAGAGGCGGGGGGGCGATCTGAGCAGTTCTTC. This codes for CASSLEAGGRSEQFF. The rearrangement links TRBV7-8 to TRBJ2-1; 9 nucleotides match TRBD2. The germline V gene encodes CDR1 SGHVS and CDR2 FQNEAQ. This CDR3 spans 15 amino acids. The V and J ends lost 5 bases and 9 bases, in that order; junction bases with no gene match: 11.

This chain uses TRBV9 with TRBJ2-1; 7 nucleotides align to TRBD2. Germline trimming cut 1 base from V and 4 bases from J; bases unmatched to any gene: 8. Germline V gene lookup returns CDR1 SGDLS and CDR2 YYNGEE. This CDR3 contains 16 residues. CDR3 in amino acids: CASSVNWGGVYNEQFF. For the CDR3, the DNA is TGTGCCAGCAGCGTAAATTGGGGGGGTGTATACAATGAGCAGTTCTTC.

The gene calls are TRBV5-6 and TRBJ2-1; 12 bases fit TRBD1. Germline CDR1 and CDR2: SGHDT and YYEEEE. The CDR3 totals 16 residues. With 1 base clipped from V and 2 bases from J, the junction kept 1 base outside the gene matches. Here the CDR3 reads CASSLWDRGPYNEQFF. As DNA, the CDR3 is TGTGCCAGCAGCTTGTGGGACAGGGGGCCCTACAATGAGCAGTTCTTC.

This chain connects TRBV29-1 to TRBJ2-7; 7 nucleotides align to TRBD2. Germline V CDR1 and CDR2: SQVTM, ANQGSEA. V shed 6 bases, J shed 2 bases, and the junction held 13 bases outside the gene matches. This CDR3 is built from 15 residues. As DNA, the CDR3 is TGCAGCGTCCCCCGGGGGGACGAACCACCCTACGAGCAGTACTTC. This translates into CSVPRGDEPPYEQYF.

This clonotype was seen repeatedly, ten times or more. The rearrangement joins TRBV27 to TRBJ2-7; D possibly corresponds to TRBD2 (6 bases). This CDR3 is 14 amino acids long. Germline CDR1 reads MNHEY; CDR2 reads SMNVEV (reference sequence). The V end was cut by 4 bases, the J end by 3 bases, with 13 bases between. CDR3 nucleotide sequence: TGTGCCAGCAGTTCAAATCTAGCGCTCTACGAGCAGTACTTC. This gives the protein CASSSNLALYEQYF.

This clonotype has ten or more counts. J is TRBJ2-7 and V is TRBV20-1; 10 bases line up with TRBD1. Germline loops: CDR1 DFQATT, CDR2 SNEGSKA (reference sequence). The trim removed 0 bases at V and 6 bases at J, leaving 8 bases unmatched. CDR3 length: 15 amino acids. CDR3 in DNA: TGCAGTGCTAGAGATGGGGACAGGGGTGGGCCCGAGCAGTACTTC. Protein: CSARDGDRGGPEQYF.

V and J are TRBV12-3 or TRBV12-4 and TRBJ1-6, with D perhaps TRBD1 (5 bases). V dropped 6 bases and J dropped 10 bases, with 16 bases sitting between them. The CDR3 loop spans 14 amino acids. As DNA, the CDR3 is TGTGCCAGCAGGGCGACAGCAGTAAAATCACCCCTCCACTTT. Translation gives CASRATAVKSPLHF.

This chain joins TRBV4-3 and TRBJ2-7; possible D gene TRBD1, 6 bases. The CDR3 loop spans 16 amino acids. V was clipped by 1 base and J by 0 bases, with 13 bases between them. Germline CDR1 reads LGHNA; CDR2 reads YSLEER. This chain's CDR3 is CASSQGTAGGSYEQYF. The CDR3 DNA is TGCGCCAGCAGCCAAGGGACAGCAGGAGGCTCCTACGAGCAGTACTTC.

This clonotype was seen only a few times. This rearrangement joins TRBV14 to TRBJ2-1; 9 bases are shared with TRBD1. The J segment lost 4 bases and the V segment lost 0 bases, leaving 7 bases of the junction unmatched. CDR3 length: 17 residues. The V gene's germline CDR1 is SGHDN and CDR2 FVKESK. The CDR3 DNA reads TGTGCCAGCAGCCAAGATCCCTTGGACAGGGGATACAATGAGCAGTTCTTC. It is translated as CASSQDPLDRGYNEQFF.

This clonotype was found many times. The V and J genes are TRBV4-1 and TRBJ2-2; the D is unclear. V was cut by 3 bases and J by 4 bases, with 3 bases left in between. The CDR3 is 12 residues long. The V gene's germline CDR1 is MGHRA and CDR2 YSYEKL. CDR3 sequence: CASSHSTGELFF. CDR3 DNA sequence: TGCGCCAGCAGCCACAGCACCGGGGAGCTGTTTTTT.

A few counts support this clonotype. This chain links TRBV24-1 with TRBJ2-5; TRBD2 matches at 9 bases. This CDR3 spans 15 amino acids. Trimming took 7 bases from V and 5 from J; bases not matched to a gene: 10. From germline, CDR1 is KGHDR and CDR2 SFDVKD. Here the CDR3 DNA reads TGTGCCACCAGCCCCTCGACTAGCGGCGGGGAGACCCAGTACTTC. Its protein product is CATSPSTSGGETQYF.

This clonotype came up a few times. The chain combines TRBV15 with TRBJ1-5; D is unclear. The germline V gene encodes CDR1 LNHNV and CDR2 YYDKDF (reference sequence). Trimming removed 4 bases from V and 4 bases from J, with 11 bases in between. The CDR3 is 14 residues long. CDR3 residues: CATSNGRVNQPQHF. For the CDR3, the DNA is TGTGCCACCAGCAACGGAAGGGTGAATCAGCCCCAGCATTTT.

This clonotype showed up many times. This chain joins TRBV4-3 and TRBJ2-2; D gene unclear. This CDR3 region has 15 residues. From germline, CDR1 is LGHNA and CDR2 YSLEER. V was shortened by 0 bases and J by 3 bases, with 8 bases between the two germline ends. The CDR3 DNA is TGCGCCAGCAGCCAAGAAAAGAGCCACACCGGGGAGCTGTTTTTT. Its protein product is CASSQEKSHTGELFF.

This clonotype was counted only a few times. J is TRBJ2-7 and V is TRBV20-1; TRBD1 matches at 7 bases. V lost 0 bases to trimming and J lost 3 bases; unmatched junction nucleotides: 5. The CDR3 loop spans 14 amino acids. Germline-derived CDR1 and CDR2 are DFQATT and SNEGSKA (reference sequence). CDR3 in amino acids: CSARDVRQGYEQYF. As DNA, the CDR3 is TGCAGTGCTAGAGATGTTAGACAGGGCTACGAGCAGTACTTC.

The V gene is TRBV7-6, the J gene TRBJ2-1; either TRBD1 or TRBD2 may fit D (5 bases each). Per germline, CDR1 SGHVS and CDR2 FNYEAQ. The CDR3 has 12 residues. Trimming removed 4 bases at V and 10 bases at J, with 11 bases between. CDR3 DNA: TGTGCCAGCAGCTCCGGGGCTTGGGAGCAGTTCTTC. Protein: CASSSGAWEQFF. The full variable domain, completed using reference TRBV7-6 and TRBJ2-1, is GAGVSQSPRYKVTKRGQDVALRCDPISGHVSLYWYRQALGQGPEFLTYFNYEAQQDKSGLPNDRFSAERPEGSISTLTIQRTEQRDSAMYRCASSSGAWEQFFGPGTRLTVL.

This clonotype was seen ten or more times. The gene calls are TRBV29-1 and TRBJ2-3; TRBD2 aligns across 7 bases. The V and J ends lost 7 bases and 6 bases, in that order; junction bases with no gene match: 16. The CDR3 covers 15 residues. From germline, CDR1 is SQVTM and CDR2 ANQGSEA. CDR3 coding DNA: TGCAGCGCCGCGGGGGACTACGAAGTCTGGGATACGCAGTATTTT. It specifies CSAAGDYEVWDTQYF.

The chain is built from TRBV5-1 and TRBJ2-7; 7 nucleotides match TRBD2. Losses at the gene ends were 0 bases for V and 3 bases for J; bases not matched to a gene: 6. The CDR3 runs to 15 residues. The V gene's germline CDR1 is SGHRS and CDR2 YFSETQ. CDR3 DNA sequence: TGCGCCAGCAGCTTGGAGCCCGGGGGGTTCTACGAGCAGTACTTC. Encoded protein: CASSLEPGGFYEQYF.

The chain has TRBV28 and TRBJ2-7; D is uncertain. This CDR3 spans 14 amino acids. Germline V lookup: CDR1 MDHEN, CDR2 SYDVKM. Trimming left V 7 bases short and J 0 bases short, with 13 bases between. The CDR3: CASNKVDDSYEQYF. The CDR3 DNA reads as TGTGCCAGCAACAAGGTCGACGACTCCTACGAGCAGTACTTC.

In this sample, this clonotype turned up a few times. V and J are TRBV11-3 and TRBJ2-2; 10 nucleotides align to TRBD1. The CDR3 length is 15 residues. CDR1 and CDR2 from the germline V gene are SGHNT and YENEEA. After removal of 5 bases from V and 5 bases from J, the junction contained 5 bases not matched to a gene. In DNA form, the CDR3 reads TGTGCCAGCAGCCCGAGGACAGGGGGAACCGGGGAGCTGTTTTTT. It specifies CASSPRTGGTGELFF.

V gene TRBV7-3 combines with J gene TRBJ2-2; D not resolved. Germline V gives CDR1 SGHTA, CDR2 FQGTGA. With 1 base removed from V and 2 bases from J, the gap between germline ends came to 14 bases. The CDR3 loop spans 17 amino acids. Written as DNA, the CDR3 is TGTGCCAGCAGCTTAAACCCCCGAGCAGACAACACCGGGGAGCTGTTTTTT. Protein: CASSLNPRADNTGELFF.

The V call is TRBV29-1, the J call TRBJ2-1; D is perhaps TRBD2 (6 bases). Trimming removed 7 bases from V and 8 bases from J, with 24 bases in between. There are 15 residues in the CDR3. Germline assignment: CDR1 SQVTM and CDR2 ANQGSEA. Written as DNA, the CDR3 is TGCAGCGCGGCGTCGGGGGTCTCCCAGGGCGATGAGCAGTTCTTC. It encodes CSAASGVSQGDEQFF.

This clonotype was detected ten times or more. The V gene is TRBV7-9, the J gene TRBJ2-3; D may be TRBD1 (5 bases). Germline lookup yields CDR1 SEHNR and CDR2 FQNEAQ (reference sequence). V lost 6 bases and J 2 bases, leaving 15 bases between the germline ends. This CDR3 comprises 15 residues. The CDR3 region has the DNA TGTGCCAGCAGTCATACTACGACAGTCACAGATACGCAGTATTTT. This codes for CASSHTTTVTDTQYF.

About this clonotype: This may arise from a read error, as a much more abundant clone is one base away. The chain uses TRBV11-2 and TRBJ2-5, with TRBD1 matching over 7 bases. CDR1 and CDR2 from the germline V gene are SGHAT and FQNNGV. There are 15 residues in the CDR3. CDR3 bases: TGTGCCAACAGCTTACGGGACAGCGCATGGGAGACCCAGTACTTC. As protein: CANSLRDSAWETQYF.

Only a few counts were recorded for this clonotype. The gene calls are TRBV27 and TRBJ2-3; no definite D call. With 6 bases removed from V and 0 bases from J, the gap between germline ends came to 10 bases. Looked up from germline, CDR1 is MNHEY and CDR2 is SMNVEV (reference sequence). The CDR3 length is 14 residues. The CDR3 sequence is CASRLTTSTDTQYF. The CDR3 DNA sequence: TGTGCCAGCAGGCTGACAACTAGCACAGATACGCAGTATTTT.

The chain recombines TRBV7-9 with TRBJ2-1; perhaps TRBD2 as D (5 bases). The germline V gene has CDR1 SEHNR and CDR2 FQNEAQ (reference sequence). There are 15 residues in the CDR3. Trimming removed 5 bases at V and 7 bases at J, with 18 bases between. The CDR3 region is CASSPLLGLANEQFF. CDR3 DNA: TGTGCCAGCAGCCCACTCTTAGGACTCGCAAATGAGCAGTTCTTC.

This clonotype was counted at least ten times. The rearrangement joins TRBV28 to TRBJ2-2; D might be TRBD1 or TRBD2, each matching 5 bases. V was trimmed by 5 bases and J by 2 bases, leaving 12 bases between them. Germline CDR1 MDHEN, CDR2 SYDVKM. This CDR3 contains 15 residues. The CDR3 spells CASSLRGLNTGELFF. The CDR3 region has the DNA TGTGCCAGCAGTCTCCGGGGCCTAAACACCGGGGAGCTGTTTTTT.